The rows below give T cell receptor beta chains drawn from one sample of a study of shared clonotypes between healthy human individuals. Measured with immunoSEQ multiplex PCR; TCRdb has only the in-frame clones, and not every one. Among some 2.1 million clones listed, roughly 96% were seen once. The source material was naive CD4+ T cells sorted from blood. These TCRs come from a man younger than 35 in good health. Both conserved end residues are part of each CDR3. Each record gives: J gene, clone size, V gene, CDR3 length, D gene, CDR3 protein, CDR3 DNA. A D gene is named only where the DNA matches it firmly. Some rows have no size entry. The others give once, few or many, or a class for an expanded clone.

TRBJ1-3 | - | TRBV18 | 17 | - | CASSPVGSASSGNTIYF | TGTGCCAGCTCACCGGTTGGGTCCGCGAGCTCTGGAAACACCATATATTTT
TRBJ1-6 | - | TRBV6-1 | 15 | - | CASSATGTGNSPLHF | TGTGCCAGCAGTGCAACCGGGACGGGGAATTCACCCCTCCACTTT
TRBJ2-5 | few | TRBV5-1 | 13 | - | CASSWGLQETQYF | TGCGCCAGCAGCTGGGGACTCCAAGAGACCCAGTACTTC
TRBJ2-7 | - | TRBV30 | 13 | - | CAWRLTGVYEQYF | TGTGCCTGGAGATTAACTGGAGTCTACGAGCAGTACTTC
TRBJ2-3 | - | TRBV7-7 | 13 | - | CASSTQLTDTQYF | TGTGCTAGCAGCACCCAGCTCACAGATACGCAGTATTTT
TRBJ1-1 | - | TRBV6-5 | 14 | TRBD1 | CASSYAGTVTEAFF | TGTGCCAGCAGTTACGCCGGGACAGTCACTGAAGCTTTCTTT
TRBJ1-3 | - | TRBV7-2 | 17 | TRBD1 | CASSGGQGASTGNTIYF | TGTGCCAGCAGCGGGGGACAGGGGGCGTCTACTGGAAACACCATATATTTT
TRBJ1-3 | - | TRBV6-1 | 16 | - | CASSEAGLSSGNTIYF | TGTGCCAGCAGTGAAGCGGGACTGAGCTCTGGAAACACCATATATTTT
TRBJ2-2 | - | TRBV2 | 12 | - | CASVSLTGELFF | TGTGCCAGCGTCAGCCTCACCGGGGAGCTGTTTTTT
TRBJ2-3 | - | TRBV6-5 | 15 | TRBD1 | CASSYGTAVLDTQYF | TGTGCCAGCAGTTACGGGACAGCTGTATTGGATACGCAGTATTTT
TRBJ1-4 | - | TRBV9 | 13 | - | CASSVATEGELFF | TGTGCCAGCAGCGTAGCTACGGAGGGTGAACTGTTTTTT
TRBJ1-5 | - | TRBV19 | 14 | TRBD1 | CASNQGQHNQPQHF | TGTGCCAGTAACCAGGGACAGCACAATCAGCCCCAGCATTTT
TRBJ2-5 | - | TRBV18 | 15 | TRBD2 | CASSRSLAGRETQYF | TGTGCCAGCTCACGATCCCTAGCGGGGAGGGAGACCCAGTACTTC
TRBJ2-2 | - | TRBV27 | 15 | - | CASSFDLVTGGELFF | TGTGCCAGCAGTTTTGATCTAGTGACGGGCGGGGAGCTGTTTTTT
TRBJ1-4 | - | TRBV6-6 | 14 | - | CASSYGQTNEKLFF | TGTGCCAGCAGTTACGGGCAAACTAATGAAAAACTGTTTTTT
TRBJ2-7 | - | TRBV4-3 | 15 | TRBD1 | CASSQEPGTGYEQYF | TGCGCCAGCAGCCAGGAACCCGGGACAGGCTACGAGCAGTACTTC
TRBJ2-7 | - | TRBV5-1 | 17 | TRBD2 | CASSLEGGLAGGYEQYF | TGCGCCAGCAGCTTGGAAGGTGGGTTAGCGGGGGGCTACGAGCAGTACTTC
TRBJ2-5 | - | TRBV6-5 | 14 | - | CASSYSHRRETQYF | TGTGCCAGCAGTTACTCACACAGGAGGGAGACCCAGTACTTC
TRBJ1-1 | - | TRBV5-4 | 11 | - | CASSFSAEAFF | TGTGCCAGCAGCTTTTCGGCTGAAGCTTTCTTT
TRBJ2-5 | - | TRBV10-1 | 14 | - | CASSDSGWRETQYF | TGCGCCAGCAGTGATAGCGGTTGGAGGGAGACCCAGTACTTC
TRBJ2-7 | - | TRBV25-1 | 14 | - | CASSPGGGIYEQYF | TGTGCCAGCAGCCCGGGAGGGGGCATCTACGAGCAGTACTTC
TRBJ2-2 | - | TRBV19 | 14 | - | CASSIGPNTGELFF | TGTGCCAGTAGTATAGGGCCGAACACCGGGGAGCTGTTTTTT
TRBJ1-3 | - | TRBV6-1 | 14 | - | CASSFGLGGNTIYF | TGTGCCAGCAGTTTTGGGCTAGGAGGAAACACCATATATTTT
TRBJ2-1 | - | TRBV29-1 | 15 | TRBD2 | CSVLTSGSFYNEQFF | TGCAGCGTTCTAACGAGCGGGAGTTTCTACAATGAGCAGTTCTTC
TRBJ2-7 | - | TRBV5-1 | 15 | TRBD1 | CASSSQRTGDYEQYF | TGCGCCAGCAGCTCTCAGAGGACAGGGGACTACGAGCAGTACTTC
TRBJ1-5 | - | TRBV18 | 15 | TRBD1 | CASSAGTGSFQPQHF | TGTGCCAGCTCAGCCGGGACAGGTTCGTTCCAGCCCCAGCATTTT
TRBJ1-6 | - | TRBV2 | 13 | - | CASRPQGNSPLHF | TGTGCGAGCAGGCCCCAGGGAAATTCACCCCTCCACTTT
TRBJ2-7 | once | TRBV5-1 | 17 | TRBD1 | CASSWTSGTGTLYEQYF | TGCGCCAGCAGCTGGACCTCCGGGACAGGAACTTTATACGAGCAGTACTTC
TRBJ2-3 | - | TRBV9 | 17 | TRBD1 | CASSVAQGGQGPDTQYF | TGTGCCAGCAGCGTAGCCCAAGGGGGACAGGGTCCAGATACGCAGTATTTT
TRBJ1-6 | - | TRBV27 | 15 | - | CASSLRGGGGSPLHF | TGTGCCAGCAGTTTACGGGGGGGCGGTGGATCACCCCTCCACTTT
TRBJ2-5 | once | TRBV19 | 13 | - | CASSGTQGGAQYF | TGTGCCAGTTCCGGGACTCAGGGTGGGGCCCAGTACTTC
TRBJ2-3 | - | TRBV5-6 | 14 | - | CASSRTGPTDTQYF | TGTGCCAGCAGCCGAACAGGACCCACAGATACGCAGTATTTT